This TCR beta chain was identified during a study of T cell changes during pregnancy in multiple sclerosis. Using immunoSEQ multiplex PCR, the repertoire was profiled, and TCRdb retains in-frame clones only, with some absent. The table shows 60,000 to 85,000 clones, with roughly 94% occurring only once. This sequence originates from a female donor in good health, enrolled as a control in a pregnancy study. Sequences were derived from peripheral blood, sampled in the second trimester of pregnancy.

CDR3 loop: CASSPTQGTANYGYTF. The CDR3 region has the DNA TGTGCCAGCTCACCGACACAGGGGACAGCTAACTATGGCTACACCTTC. The chain uses TRBV18 and TRBJ1-2, with 7 bases that match TRBD1. V trimming: 3 bases; J trimming: 0 bases; junction bases outside the gene matches: 7. Germline CDR1 reads KGHSH; CDR2 reads LQKENI. This CDR3 is 16 amino acids long.